Listed below are T cell receptor beta chains from one sample, sequenced in a study of shared clonotypes between healthy human individuals. Produced via immunoSEQ multiplex PCR; TCRdb's table is partial and in-frame only. The sample gives about 690,000 clones, about 92% of which show up once; 30% to 40% is in the top ten. Sequenced: memory CD8+ T cells from PBMCs. The receptors derive from a man in his late teens or twenties in good health. Some clones in this sample may be carry-over from other donors' samples. The CDR3 runs from the conserved cysteine through the conserved F or W.

TRBJ2-7	TRBV29-1	CSVEDRPSGSYEQYF
TRBJ1-2	TRBV27	CASSPGTGSGYTF
TRBJ2-1	TRBV4-3	CASSQDRVGVYNEQFF
TRBJ2-3	TRBV11-1	CASSDRTGLAGHTDTQYF
TRBJ2-7	TRBV19	CASSPRPRGYEQYF
TRBJ1-5	TRBV30	CAWRGRGGSNQPQHF
TRBJ2-7	TRBV27	CASSLSSPYEQYF
TRBJ2-1	TRBV7-6	CASSASTSIYEQFF
TRBJ2-1	TRBV9	CASSTGDRGNEQFF
TRBJ2-7	TRBV7-9	CASSSPLAGDEQYF
TRBJ1-4	TRBV6-1	CASRGAATNEKLFF
TRBJ1-4	TRBV7-9	CASSGEGTTHEKLFF
TRBJ2-1	TRBV29-1	CSAAYPPGKTRRGTSSYNEQFF
TRBJ2-3	TRBV7-9	CASSLVLGLRDTDTDTQYF
TRBJ2-5	TRBV27	CASSLSPGETQYF
TRBJ2-7	TRBV14	CASSLLGGRVEQYF
TRBJ1-3	TRBV9	CASSVQGAQNTIYF
TRBJ2-7	TRBV27	CASRLQGQGISEQYF
TRBJ1-1	TRBV19	CASMRKGTDIIMNTEAFF
TRBJ1-6	TRBV10-3	CAIKGLNSPLHF
TRBJ1-1	TRBV7-3	CASSLMTGSEAFF
TRBJ2-7	TRBV19	CATLGGSFYEQYF
TRBJ2-6	TRBV7-8	CASSLDRESGANVLTF
TRBJ1-1	TRBV28	CASSLFADRAHTEAFF
TRBJ1-4	TRBV19	CASLSSPHVEAGEKLFF
TRBJ2-3	TRBV9	CASSAGTSGRDTQYF
TRBJ2-7	TRBV7-2	CASSILAGGSGQYF
TRBJ2-7	TRBV6-5	CASRPSVYRYEQYF
TRBJ2-1	TRBV15	CATSPRDPFSLFF
TRBJ1-6	TRBV11-2	CASSFSGRDSPLHF
TRBJ2-5	TRBV5-4	CASSSKDRGLLETQYF
TRBJ2-7	TRBV11-2	CASSLGANEQYF
TRBJ1-5	TRBV2	CASSGGTGVWNQPQHF
TRBJ1-6	TRBV5-6	CASSPPDRGLSPLHF
TRBJ1-1	TRBV6-1	CASSEGFVEAFF
TRBJ1-2	TRBV6-5	CASSKHRGYGYTF
TRBJ2-1	TRBV7-9	CASSYLAGDAANEQFF
TRBJ2-1	TRBV2	CASRDGAGGPGEQFF
TRBJ2-7	TRBV27	CASRGRGTYEQYF
TRBJ1-1	TRBV7-8	CASSLLLGVNTEAFF
TRBJ1-4	TRBV2	CASFNGASLEKLFF
TRBJ2-1	TRBV5-6	CASSFIREGDHYNEQFF
TRBJ1-5	TRBV7-8	CASRPGGLGQPQHF
TRBJ2-7	TRBV7-2	CASSLAQGLFSYEQYF
TRBJ2-1	TRBV14	CASSQDWRGRNEQFF
TRBJ2-6	TRBV13	CASSLDGHSGLLPSGANVLTF
TRBJ2-7	TRBV4-3	CASSKAVGGPYEQYF
TRBJ1-2	TRBV9	CASSVGEGSSIGYTF
TRBJ2-5	TRBV7-9	CASSLEGGFSETQYF
TRBJ2-5	TRBV7-9	CASSTAHGGLEQTQYF
TRBJ2-1	TRBV11-1	CASSHNLDNEQFF
TRBJ2-2	TRBV5-1	CASSLRLAGWTGELFF
TRBJ1-1	TRBV2	CASSDSWGDKAFF
TRBJ2-7	TRBV6-1	CASSEATGGSYEQYF